This T cell receptor (beta chain) derives from a study of cytomegalovirus exposure and HLA in healthy donors. J was trimmed by 8 bases and V by 4 bases; bases with no gene match: 2. Germline CDR1 SGHAT, CDR2 FQNNGV. The CDR3 contains 12 residues. The primer mix had 60 Vbeta and 13 Jbeta primers. The protocol was immunoSEQ multiplex PCR, while the TCRdb copy is restricted to in-frame clones and leaves out a portion. The sample has 100,000 to 150,000 clones, 80% to 90% seen once; the top ten hold 2.5% to 3.5%. Sequencing was performed on PBMCs. This sequence was found in a woman younger than 30 in good health and CMV-seropositive. This sequence joins TRBV11-2 and TRBJ2-1; TRBD1 matches 7 bases. DNA for the CDR3: TGTGCCAGCAGCTACAGGGGTTATGAGCAGTTCTTC. Translation gives CASSYRGYEQFF. Full variable domain (outside the CDR3, taken from reference TRBV11-2 and TRBJ2-1): EAGVAQSPRYKIIEKRQSVAFWCNPISGHATLYWYQQILGQGPKLLIQFQNNGVVDDSQLPKDRFSAERLKGVDSTLKIQPAKLEDSAVYLCASSYRGYEQFFGPGTRLTVL.